The entry below describes one T cell receptor beta chain. This entry is derived from a study of blood T cell repertoires in COVID-19. As for the study in general: From T cells, B-cell-depleted T cells, or PBMCs came the material, which was cDNA or gDNA.

Using immunoSEQ multiplex PCR, the repertoire was profiled, and TCRdb retains in-frame clones only, with some absent. The sample gives around 360,000 clones, more than 75% of which show up once; 10% is in the top ten. The sequence was collected from a woman aged 25 to 39 with COVID-19, enrolled during active disease. The sequencing sample was made of peripheral blood.

The CDR3 protein is CASSTLAGSTYEQYF. The CDR3 nucleotides are TGTGCCAGTAGTACCCTAGCGGGTTCTACCTACGAGCAGTACTTC. The chain links TRBV19 to TRBJ2-7; 8 bases are shared with TRBD2. The V gene end was trimmed by 4 bases and the J gene end by 2 bases; junction bases not matched to a gene: 7. The CDR3 totals 15 residues. Per germline, CDR1 LNHDA and CDR2 SQIVND (reference sequence).